This T cell receptor (beta chain) was obtained from a study of early T cells in non-severe SARS-CoV-2 infection. For the study at large: Sequencing of bulk RNA from unsorted whole blood was done, without chain pairing. General observations from the study: Private and CD4 specificities were missed by VDJdb matching, skewed to anti-spike CD8.

V was trimmed by 1 base and J by 4 bases, leaving 10 bases between them. There are 15 residues in the CDR3. The germline V gene has CDR1 SGHAT and CDR2 FQDESV (reference sequence). This clonotype appeared many times. Antigen specificity is unknown. TCRdb processed the 5' RACE reads anew with MiXCR; each CDR3 protein has one entry. The sample holds roughly 55,000 distinct CDR3 sequences; 15% are singletons and the top ten take 8% to 10%. The material was whole blood, obtained at baseline. The receptor was isolated from an adult who was a healthcare worker with PCR-confirmed SARS-CoV-2 infection or an uninfected control (not recorded which). The chain couples TRBV11-1 to TRBJ2-2, with D possibly TRBD2 on 6 matching bases. The DNA of the CDR3 is TGTGCCAGCAGCTTAGTTTACGGGAGCACCGGGGAGCTGTTTTTT. Encoded protein: CASSLVYGSTGELFF.